This T cell receptor beta chain emerged from a study of control samples from healthy donors and cancer patients. Germline CDR1 MRHNA, CDR2 SNTAGT. V was pared by 0 bases and J by 4 bases, with 15 bases between. The CDR3 is 16 amino acids. The method was immunoSEQ multiplex PCR; TCRdb's version includes in-frame clones alone and lacks a portion of them. The table lists around 120,000 clones, about 92% of them singletons, with over 1.5% in the top ten. The gene calls are TRBV6-4 and TRBJ1-2, with D unresolved. The sample taken for sequencing was PBMCs. This clonotype originated in a man aged 50 to 60 with head and neck cancer. CDR3 residues: CASSDSVADSPYGYTF. For the CDR3, the DNA is TGTGCCAGCAGTGACTCGGTAGCGGATTCTCCCTATGGCTACACCTTC.